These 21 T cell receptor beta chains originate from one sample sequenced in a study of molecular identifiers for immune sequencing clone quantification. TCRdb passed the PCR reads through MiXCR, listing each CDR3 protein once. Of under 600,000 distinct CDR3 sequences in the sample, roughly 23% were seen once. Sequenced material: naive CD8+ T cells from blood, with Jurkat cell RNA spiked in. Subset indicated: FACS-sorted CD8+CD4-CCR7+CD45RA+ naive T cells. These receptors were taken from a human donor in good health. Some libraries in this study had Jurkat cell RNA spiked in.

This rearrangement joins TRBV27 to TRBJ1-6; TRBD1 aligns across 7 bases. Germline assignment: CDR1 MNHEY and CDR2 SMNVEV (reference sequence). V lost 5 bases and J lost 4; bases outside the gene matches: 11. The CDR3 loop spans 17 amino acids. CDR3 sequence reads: CASSQQTPGQYNSPLHF. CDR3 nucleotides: TGTGCCAGCAGTCAACAGACTCCGGGACAGTATAATTCACCCCTCCACTTT.

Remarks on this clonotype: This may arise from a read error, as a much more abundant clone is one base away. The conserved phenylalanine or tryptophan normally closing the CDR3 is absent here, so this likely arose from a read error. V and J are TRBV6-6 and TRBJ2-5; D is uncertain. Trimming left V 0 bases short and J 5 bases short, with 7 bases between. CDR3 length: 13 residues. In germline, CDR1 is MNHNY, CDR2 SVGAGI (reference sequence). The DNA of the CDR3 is TGTGCCAGCAGTTACTCGGTCTTGGAGACCCAGTACCTC. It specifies CASSYSVLETQYL.

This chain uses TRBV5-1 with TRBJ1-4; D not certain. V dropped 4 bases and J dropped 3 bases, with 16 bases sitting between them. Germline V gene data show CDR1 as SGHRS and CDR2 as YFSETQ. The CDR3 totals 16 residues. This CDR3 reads CASSPRAGAANEKLFF. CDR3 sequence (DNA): TGCGCCAGCAGCCCCCGGGCTGGTGCAGCTAATGAAAAACTGTTTTTT.

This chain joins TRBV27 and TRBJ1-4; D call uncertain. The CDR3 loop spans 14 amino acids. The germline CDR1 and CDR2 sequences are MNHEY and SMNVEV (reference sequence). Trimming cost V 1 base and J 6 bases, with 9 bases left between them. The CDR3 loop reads CASSLLGRHEKLFF. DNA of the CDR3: TGTGCCAGCAGTTTATTGGGTAGGCATGAAAAACTGTTTTTT.

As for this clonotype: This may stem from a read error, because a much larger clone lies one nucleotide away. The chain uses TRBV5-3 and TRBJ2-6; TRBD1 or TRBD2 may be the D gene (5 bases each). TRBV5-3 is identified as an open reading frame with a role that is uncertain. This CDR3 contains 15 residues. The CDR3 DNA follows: TGTGCCAGCAGCTGGGGACCAACTGGGGCCGACGTCCTGACTTTC. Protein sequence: CASSWGPTGADVLTF.

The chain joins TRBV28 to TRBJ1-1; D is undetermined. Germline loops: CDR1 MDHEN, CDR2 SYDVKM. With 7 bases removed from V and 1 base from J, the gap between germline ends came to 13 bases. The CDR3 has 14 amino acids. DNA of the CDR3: TGTGCCAGCACCGCAGGATGGGAGAACACTGAAGCTTTCTTT. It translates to CASTAGWENTEAFF.

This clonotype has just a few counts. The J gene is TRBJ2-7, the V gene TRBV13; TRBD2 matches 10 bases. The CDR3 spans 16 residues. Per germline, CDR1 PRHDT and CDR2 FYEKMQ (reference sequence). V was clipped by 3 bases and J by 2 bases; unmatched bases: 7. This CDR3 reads CASSFPTSGRTYEQYF. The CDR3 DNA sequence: TGTGCCAGCAGCTTCCCGACTAGCGGGCGCACCTACGAGCAGTACTTC.

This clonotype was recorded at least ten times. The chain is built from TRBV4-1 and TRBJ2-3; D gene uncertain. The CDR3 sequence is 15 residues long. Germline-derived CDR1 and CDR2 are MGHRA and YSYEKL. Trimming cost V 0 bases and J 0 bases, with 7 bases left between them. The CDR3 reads CASSQDPGSTDTQYF. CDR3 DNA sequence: TGCGCCAGCAGCCAAGATCCCGGCAGCACAGATACGCAGTATTTT.

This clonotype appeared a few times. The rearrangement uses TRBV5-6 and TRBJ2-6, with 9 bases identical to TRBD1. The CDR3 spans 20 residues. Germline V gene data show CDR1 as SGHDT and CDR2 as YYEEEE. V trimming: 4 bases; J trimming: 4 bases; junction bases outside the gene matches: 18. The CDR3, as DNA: TGTGCCAGCAGCCCCCGGGACAGGGTAAATTCTGTGGGAGGGGCCAACGTCCTGACTTTC. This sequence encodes CASSPRDRVNSVGGANVLTF.

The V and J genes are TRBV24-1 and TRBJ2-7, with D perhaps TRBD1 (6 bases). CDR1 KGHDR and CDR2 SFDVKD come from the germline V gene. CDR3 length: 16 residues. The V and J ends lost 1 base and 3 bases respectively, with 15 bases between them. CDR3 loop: CATSDLNREVFYEQYF. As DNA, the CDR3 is TGTGCCACCAGTGATTTAAACAGGGAAGTTTTCTACGAGCAGTACTTC.

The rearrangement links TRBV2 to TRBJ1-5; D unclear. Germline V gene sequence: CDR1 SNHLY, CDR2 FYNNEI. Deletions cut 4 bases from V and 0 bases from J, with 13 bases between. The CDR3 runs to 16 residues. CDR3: CASSGDFVYSNQPQHF. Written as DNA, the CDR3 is TGTGCCAGCAGTGGGGATTTTGTCTATAGCAATCAGCCCCAGCATTTT.

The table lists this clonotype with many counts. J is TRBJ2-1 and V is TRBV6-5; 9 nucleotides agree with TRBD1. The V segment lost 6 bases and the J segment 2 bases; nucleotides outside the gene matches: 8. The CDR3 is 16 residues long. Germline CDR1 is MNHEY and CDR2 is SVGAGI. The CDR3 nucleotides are TGTGCCAGCAGCACGGGACAGGGTAAGCCCTACAATGAGCAGTTCTTC. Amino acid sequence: CASSTGQGKPYNEQFF.

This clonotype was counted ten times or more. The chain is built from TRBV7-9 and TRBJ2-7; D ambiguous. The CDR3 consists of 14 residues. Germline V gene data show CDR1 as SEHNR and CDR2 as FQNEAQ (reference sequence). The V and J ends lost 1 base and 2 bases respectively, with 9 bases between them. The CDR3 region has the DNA TGTGCCAGCAGCTTAGGACAAGTCCCCTACGAGCAGTACTTC. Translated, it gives CASSLGQVPYEQYF.

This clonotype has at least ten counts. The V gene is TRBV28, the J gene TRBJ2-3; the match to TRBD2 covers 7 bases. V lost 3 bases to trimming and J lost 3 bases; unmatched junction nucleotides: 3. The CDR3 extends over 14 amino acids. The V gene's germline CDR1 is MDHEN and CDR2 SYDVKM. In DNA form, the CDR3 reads TGTGCCAGCAGTTTGGGAGGGATAACAGATACGCAGTATTTT. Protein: CASSLGGITDTQYF.

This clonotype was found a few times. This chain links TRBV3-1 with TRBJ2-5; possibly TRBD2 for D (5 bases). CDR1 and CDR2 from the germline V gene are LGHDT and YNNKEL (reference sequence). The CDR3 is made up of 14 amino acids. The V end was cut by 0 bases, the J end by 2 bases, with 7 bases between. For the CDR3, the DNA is TGTGCCAGCAGCCAAGAGCCGGGACAAGAGACCCAGTACTTC. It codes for CASSQEPGQETQYF.

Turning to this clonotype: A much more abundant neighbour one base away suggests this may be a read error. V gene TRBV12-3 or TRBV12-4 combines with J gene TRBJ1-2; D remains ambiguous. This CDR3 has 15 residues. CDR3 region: CASSLRRPVGYGYAF. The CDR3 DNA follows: TGTGCCAGCAGTTTAAGACGCCCCGTGGGCTATGGCTACGCCTTC.

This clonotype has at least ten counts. The CDR3 here is CASSWGGLAGEQYF. In DNA form, the CDR3 reads TGTGCCAGCAGCTGGGGGGGACTAGCGGGGGAGCAGTACTTC. The chain has TRBV5-5 and TRBJ2-7; 13 bases are shared with TRBD2. This CDR3 region has 14 residues. CDR1 and CDR2 from the germline V gene are SGHKS and YYEKEE (reference sequence). The ends lost 3 bases at V and 7 bases at J; junction bases unmatched: 4.

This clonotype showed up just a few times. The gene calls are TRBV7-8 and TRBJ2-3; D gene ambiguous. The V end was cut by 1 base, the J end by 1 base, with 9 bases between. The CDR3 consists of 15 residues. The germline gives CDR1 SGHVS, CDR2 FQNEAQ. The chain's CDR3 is CASSLGGYGTDTQYF. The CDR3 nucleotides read TGTGCCAGCAGCTTAGGTGGATACGGCACAGATACGCAGTATTTT. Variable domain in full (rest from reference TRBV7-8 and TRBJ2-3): GAGVSQSPRYKVAKRGQDVALRCDPISGHVSLFWYQQALGQGPEFLTYFQNEAQLDKSGLPSDRFFAERPEGSVSTLKIQRTQQEDSAVYLCASSLGGYGTDTQYFGPGTRLTVL.

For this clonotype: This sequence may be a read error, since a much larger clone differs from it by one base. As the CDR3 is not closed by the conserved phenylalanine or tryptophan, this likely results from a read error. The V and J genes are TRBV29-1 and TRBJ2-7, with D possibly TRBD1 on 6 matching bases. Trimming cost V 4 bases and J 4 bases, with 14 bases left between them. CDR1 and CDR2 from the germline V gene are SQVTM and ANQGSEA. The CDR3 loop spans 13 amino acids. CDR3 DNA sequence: TGCAGCGTTGTCTCCGGGACAAGATACGAGCAGTACCTC. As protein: CSVVSGTRYEQYL.

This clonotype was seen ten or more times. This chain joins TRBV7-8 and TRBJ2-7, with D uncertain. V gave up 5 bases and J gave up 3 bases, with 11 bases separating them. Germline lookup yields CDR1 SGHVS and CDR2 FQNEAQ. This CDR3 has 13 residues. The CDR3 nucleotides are TGTGCCAGCAGCCCCAGTAACGGCTACGAGCAGTACTTC. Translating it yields CASSPSNGYEQYF.

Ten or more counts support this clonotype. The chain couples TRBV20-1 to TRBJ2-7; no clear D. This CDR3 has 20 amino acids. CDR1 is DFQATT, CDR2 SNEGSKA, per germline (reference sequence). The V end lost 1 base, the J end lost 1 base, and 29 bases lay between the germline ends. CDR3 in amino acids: CSARGQDVGGRNTLSYEQYF. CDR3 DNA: TGCAGTGCTAGAGGCCAAGATGTAGGTGGGCGGAACACTCTATCCTACGAGCAGTACTTC.